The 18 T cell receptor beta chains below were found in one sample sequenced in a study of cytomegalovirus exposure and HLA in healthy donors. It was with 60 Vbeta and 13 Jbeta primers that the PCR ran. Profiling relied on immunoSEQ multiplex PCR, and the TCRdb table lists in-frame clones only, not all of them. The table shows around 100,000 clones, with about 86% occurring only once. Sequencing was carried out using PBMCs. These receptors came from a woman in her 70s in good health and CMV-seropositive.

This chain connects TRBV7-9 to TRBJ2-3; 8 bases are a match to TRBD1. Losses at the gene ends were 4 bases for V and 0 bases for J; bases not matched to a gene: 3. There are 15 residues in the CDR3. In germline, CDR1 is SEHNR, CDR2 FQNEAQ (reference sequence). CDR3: CASSSGTGSTDTQYF. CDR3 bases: TGTGCCAGCAGCTCCGGGACAGGTAGCACAGATACGCAGTATTTT.

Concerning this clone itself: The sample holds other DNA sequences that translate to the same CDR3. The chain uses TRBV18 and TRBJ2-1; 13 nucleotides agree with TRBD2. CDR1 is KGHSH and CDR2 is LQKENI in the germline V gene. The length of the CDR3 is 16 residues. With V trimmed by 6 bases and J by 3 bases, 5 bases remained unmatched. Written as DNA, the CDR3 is TGTGCCAGCTCCCCTCGGACTAGCGGGAGCTACAATGAGCAGTTCTTC. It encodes CASSPRTSGSYNEQFF.

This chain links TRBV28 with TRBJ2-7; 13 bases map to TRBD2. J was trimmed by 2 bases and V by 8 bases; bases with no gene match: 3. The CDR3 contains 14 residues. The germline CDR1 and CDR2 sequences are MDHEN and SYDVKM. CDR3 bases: TGTGCCAGCGGTACTAGCGGGAGGGCCTACGAGCAGTACTTC. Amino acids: CASGTSGRAYEQYF. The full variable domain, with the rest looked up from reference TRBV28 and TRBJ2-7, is DVKVTQSSRYLVKRTGEKVFLECVQDMDHENMFWYRQDPGLGLRLIYFSYDVKMKEKGDIPEGYSVSREKKERFSLILESASTNQTSMYLCASGTSGRAYEQYFGPGTRLTVT.

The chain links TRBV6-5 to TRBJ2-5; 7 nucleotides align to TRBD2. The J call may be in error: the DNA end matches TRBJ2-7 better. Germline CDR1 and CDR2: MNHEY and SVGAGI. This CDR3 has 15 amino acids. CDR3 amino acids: CASSYISGLQYEQYF. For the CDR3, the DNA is TGTGCCAGCAGTTACATTAGCGGGCTTCAATACGAGCAGTACTTC.

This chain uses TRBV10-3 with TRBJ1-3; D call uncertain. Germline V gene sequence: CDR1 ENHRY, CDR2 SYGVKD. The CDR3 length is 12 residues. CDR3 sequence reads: CAVGAVGNTIYF. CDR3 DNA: TGTGCAGTTGGAGCGGTTGGAAACACCATATATTTT.

CDR3 region: CASSSPGSSYEQYF. CDR3 sequence (DNA): TGTGCCAGCAGCTCTCCCGGGAGCTCCTACGAGCAGTACTTC. The gene calls are TRBV28 and TRBJ2-7, with a possible D match to TRBD2 (6 bases). From germline, CDR1 is MDHEN and CDR2 SYDVKM. CDR3 size: 14 residues. V dropped 6 bases and J dropped 0 bases, with 12 bases sitting between them.

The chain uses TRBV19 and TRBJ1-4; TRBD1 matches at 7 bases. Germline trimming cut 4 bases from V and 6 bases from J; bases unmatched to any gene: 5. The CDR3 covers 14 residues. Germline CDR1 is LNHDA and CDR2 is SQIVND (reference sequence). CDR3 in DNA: TGTGCCAGTAGTACGCCCGGGACAGATGAAAAACTGTTTTTT. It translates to CASSTPGTDEKLFF.

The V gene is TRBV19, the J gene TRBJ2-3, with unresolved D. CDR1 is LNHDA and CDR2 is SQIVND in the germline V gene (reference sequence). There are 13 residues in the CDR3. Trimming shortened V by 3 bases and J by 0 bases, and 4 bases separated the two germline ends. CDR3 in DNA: TGTGCCAGTAGTATTGGCAGCACAGATACGCAGTATTTT. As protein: CASSIGSTDTQYF.

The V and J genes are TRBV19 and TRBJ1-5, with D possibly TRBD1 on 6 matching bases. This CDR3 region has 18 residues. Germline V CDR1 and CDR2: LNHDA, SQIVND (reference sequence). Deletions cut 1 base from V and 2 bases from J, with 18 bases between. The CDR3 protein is CASSIGRRGAGGNQPQHF. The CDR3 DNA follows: TGTGCCAGTAGTATAGGTCGCCGGGGGGCAGGGGGCAATCAGCCCCAGCATTTT. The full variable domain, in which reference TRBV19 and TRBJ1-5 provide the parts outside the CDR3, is DGGITQSPKYLFRKEGQNVTLSCEQNLNHDAMYWYRQDPGQGLRLIYYSQIVNDFQKGDIAEGYSVSREKKESFPLTVTSAQKNPTAFYLCASSIGRRGAGGNQPQHFGDGTRLSIL.

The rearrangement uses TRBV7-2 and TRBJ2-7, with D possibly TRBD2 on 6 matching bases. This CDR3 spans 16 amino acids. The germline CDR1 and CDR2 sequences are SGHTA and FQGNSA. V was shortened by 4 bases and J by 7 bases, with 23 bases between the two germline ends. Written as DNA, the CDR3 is TGTGCCAGCAGCTCTACCAGCGGGCGGGCTTGGAGTGAGCAGTACTTC. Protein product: CASSSTSGRAWSEQYF.

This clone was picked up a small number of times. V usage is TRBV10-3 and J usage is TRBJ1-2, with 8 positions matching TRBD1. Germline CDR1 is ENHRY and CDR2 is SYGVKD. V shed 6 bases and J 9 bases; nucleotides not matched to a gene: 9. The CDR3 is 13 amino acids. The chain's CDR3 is CAISQLGQESYTF. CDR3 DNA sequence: TGTGCCATCAGCCAACTGGGACAGGAGAGCTACACCTTC.

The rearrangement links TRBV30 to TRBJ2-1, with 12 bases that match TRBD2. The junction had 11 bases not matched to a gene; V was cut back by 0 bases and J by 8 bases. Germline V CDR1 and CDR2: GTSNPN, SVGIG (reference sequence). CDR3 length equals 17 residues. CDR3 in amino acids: CAWSVRWLAGGPYEQFF. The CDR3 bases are TGTGCCTGGAGTGTAAGGTGGCTAGCGGGAGGGCCATATGAGCAGTTCTTC.

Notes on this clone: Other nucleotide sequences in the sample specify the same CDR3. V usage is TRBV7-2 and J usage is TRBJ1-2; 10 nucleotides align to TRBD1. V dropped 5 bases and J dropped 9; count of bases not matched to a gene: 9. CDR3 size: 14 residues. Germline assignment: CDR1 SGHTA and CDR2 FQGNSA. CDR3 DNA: TGTGCCAGCAGCCTCCAACCGGGACAGGGGAGCTACACCTTC. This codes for CASSLQPGQGSYTF.

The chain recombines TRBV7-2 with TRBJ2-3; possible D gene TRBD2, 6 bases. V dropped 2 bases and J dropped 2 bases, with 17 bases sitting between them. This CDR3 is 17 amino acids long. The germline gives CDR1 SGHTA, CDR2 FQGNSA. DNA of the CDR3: TGTGCCAGCAGCTTAAATGGTATTGGCGGGATCACAGATACGCAGTATTTT. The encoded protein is CASSLNGIGGITDTQYF.

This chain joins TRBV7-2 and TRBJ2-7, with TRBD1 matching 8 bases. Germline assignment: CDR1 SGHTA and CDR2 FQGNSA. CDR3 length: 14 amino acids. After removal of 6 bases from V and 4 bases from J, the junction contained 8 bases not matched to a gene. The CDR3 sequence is CASRVTGEIYEQYF. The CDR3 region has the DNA TGTGCCAGCAGAGTGACAGGGGAAATATACGAGCAGTACTTC. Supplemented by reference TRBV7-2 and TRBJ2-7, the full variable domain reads GAGVSQSPSNKVTEKGKDVELRCDPISGHTALYWYRQSLGQGLEFLIYFQGNSAPDKSGLPSDRFSAERTGGSVSTLTIQRTQQEDSAVYLCASRVTGEIYEQYFGPGTRLTVT.

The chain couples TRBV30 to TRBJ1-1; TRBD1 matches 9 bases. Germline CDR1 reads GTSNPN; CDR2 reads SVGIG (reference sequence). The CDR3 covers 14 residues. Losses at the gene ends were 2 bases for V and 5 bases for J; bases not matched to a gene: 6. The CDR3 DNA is TGTGCCTGGAGTAAGGACAGGGGTACGACTGAAGCTTTCTTT. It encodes CAWSKDRGTTEAFF.

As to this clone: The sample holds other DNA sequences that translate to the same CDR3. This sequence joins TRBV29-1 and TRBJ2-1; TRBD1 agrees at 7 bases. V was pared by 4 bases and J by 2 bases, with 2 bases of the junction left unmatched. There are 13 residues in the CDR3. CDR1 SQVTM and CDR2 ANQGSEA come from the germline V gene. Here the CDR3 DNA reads TGCAGCGTTGTAGGACAGGCCTACAATGAGCAGTTCTTC. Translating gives CSVVGQAYNEQFF.

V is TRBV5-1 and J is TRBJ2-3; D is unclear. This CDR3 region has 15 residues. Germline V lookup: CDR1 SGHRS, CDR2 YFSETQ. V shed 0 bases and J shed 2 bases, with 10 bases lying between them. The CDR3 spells CASSLAVSLTDTQYF. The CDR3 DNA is TGCGCCAGCAGCTTGGCCGTATCCCTCACAGATACGCAGTATTTT.